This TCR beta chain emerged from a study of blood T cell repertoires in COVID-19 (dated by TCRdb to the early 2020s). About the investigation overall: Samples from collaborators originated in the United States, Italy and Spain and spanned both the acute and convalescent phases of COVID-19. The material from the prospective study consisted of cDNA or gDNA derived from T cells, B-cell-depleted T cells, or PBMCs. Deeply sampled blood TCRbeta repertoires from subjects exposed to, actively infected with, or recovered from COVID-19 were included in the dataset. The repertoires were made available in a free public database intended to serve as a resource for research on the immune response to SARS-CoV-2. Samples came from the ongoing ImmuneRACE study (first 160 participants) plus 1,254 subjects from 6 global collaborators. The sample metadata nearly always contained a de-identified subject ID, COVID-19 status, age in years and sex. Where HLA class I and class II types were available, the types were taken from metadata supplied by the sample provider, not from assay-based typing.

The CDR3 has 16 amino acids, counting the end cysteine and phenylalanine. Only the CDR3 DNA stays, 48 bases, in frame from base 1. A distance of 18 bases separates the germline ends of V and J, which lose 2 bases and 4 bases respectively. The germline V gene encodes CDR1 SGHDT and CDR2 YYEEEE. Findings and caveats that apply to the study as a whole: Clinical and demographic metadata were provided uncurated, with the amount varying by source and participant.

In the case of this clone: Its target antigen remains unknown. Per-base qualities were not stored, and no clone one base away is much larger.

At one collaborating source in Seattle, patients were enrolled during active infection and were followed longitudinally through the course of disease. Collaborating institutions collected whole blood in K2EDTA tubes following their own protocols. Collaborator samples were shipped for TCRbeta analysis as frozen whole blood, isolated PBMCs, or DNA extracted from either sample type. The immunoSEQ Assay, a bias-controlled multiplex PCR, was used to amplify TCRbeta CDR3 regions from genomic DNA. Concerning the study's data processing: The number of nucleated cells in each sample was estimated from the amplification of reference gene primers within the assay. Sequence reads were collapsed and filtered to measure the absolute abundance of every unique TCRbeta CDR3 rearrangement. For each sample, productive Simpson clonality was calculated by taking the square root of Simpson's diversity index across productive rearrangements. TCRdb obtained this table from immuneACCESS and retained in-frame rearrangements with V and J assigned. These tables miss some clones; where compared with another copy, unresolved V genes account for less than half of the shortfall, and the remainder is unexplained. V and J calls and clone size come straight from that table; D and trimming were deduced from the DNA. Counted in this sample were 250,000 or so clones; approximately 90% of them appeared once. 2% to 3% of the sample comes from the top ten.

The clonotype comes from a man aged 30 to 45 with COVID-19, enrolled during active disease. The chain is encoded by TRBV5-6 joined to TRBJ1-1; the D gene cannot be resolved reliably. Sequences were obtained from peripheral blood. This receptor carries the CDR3 CASSFSPTDLSTEAFF. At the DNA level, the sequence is TGTGCCAGCAGCTTCTCACCAACCGACTTGAGCACTGAAGCTTTCTTT.